The 31 T cell receptor beta chains given below trace back to one sample, sequenced in a study of siplizumab effects on memory and regulatory T cells. Repertoires were generated with immunoSEQ multiplex PCR, while TCRdb's copy carries only in-frame clones and drops some. The repertoire holds about 26,000 clones, approximately 82% seen once, with under 25% in the top ten. Material for sequencing was memory CD4+ T cells sorted from blood. Receptor source: a human donor in good health.

The chain joins TRBV5-4 to TRBJ2-3; D may be TRBD2 (5 bases). Germline CDR1 and CDR2: SGHNT and YYREEE (reference sequence). V was pared by 9 bases and J by 2 bases, with 10 bases between. CDR3 length: 12 amino acids. CDR3 DNA: TGTGCCACTCGCGGGTACACAGATACGCAGTATTTT. It yields the protein CATRGYTDTQYF.

The rearrangement uses TRBV27 and TRBJ1-1; D is ambiguous. Trimming cost V 6 bases and J 7 bases, with 15 bases left between them. This CDR3 has 13 residues. Germline V lookup: CDR1 MNHEY, CDR2 SMNVEV (reference sequence). The CDR3 DNA reads TGTGCCAGCAGCGCCCGGCGGGGAGTTGAAGCTTTCTTT. Translated: CASSARRGVEAFF.

The rearrangement joins TRBV6-5 to TRBJ2-1, with no clear D. With 0 bases removed from V and 8 bases from J, the gap between germline ends came to 11 bases. This CDR3 contains 14 residues. Germline CDR1 is MNHEY and CDR2 is SVGAGI. The CDR3 sequence: CASSYSPWNHEQFF. For the CDR3, the DNA is TGTGCCAGCAGTTACTCTCCGTGGAACCATGAGCAGTTCTTC.

There are a few counts of this clone. The chain carries TRBV30 and TRBJ1-2; possible D gene TRBD1, 5 bases. V lost 0 bases, J lost 0 bases, and 11 bases lay in between. The CDR3 has 15 amino acids. Germline values: CDR1 GTSNPN, CDR2 SVGIG (reference sequence). The chain's CDR3 is CAWSVLPGSNYGYTF. In DNA form, the CDR3 reads TGTGCCTGGAGTGTACTACCAGGGTCTAACTATGGCTACACCTTC.

The J gene is TRBJ2-7, the V gene TRBV18; 8 bases align to TRBD2. The germline V gene has CDR1 KGHSH and CDR2 LQKENI. Trimming took 5 bases from V and 7 from J; bases not matched to a gene: 13. The CDR3 runs 15 residues. The CDR3, as DNA: TGTGCCAGCTCAACAACAAACGGGAGGGCCAGGGAGCAGTACTTC. Its protein is CASSTTNGRAREQYF.

The genes are TRBV5-1 and TRBJ2-2; the D is unclear. V was clipped by 4 bases and J by 6 bases, with 7 bases between them. The CDR3 loop spans 12 amino acids. CDR1 and CDR2 (germline): SGHRS, YFSETQ. The CDR3 DNA follows: TGCGCCAGCAGCCCCGAATCCGGGGAGCTGTTTTTT. Its translation is CASSPESGELFF.

The chain combines TRBV7-3 with TRBJ2-3; 13 bases agree with TRBD2. There are 16 residues in the CDR3. V lost 5 bases, J lost 5 bases, and 7 bases stayed unmatched. CDR1 is SGHTA, CDR2 FQGTGA, per germline. CDR3 coding DNA: TGTGCCAGCAGCCAGGGGACTAGCGGGAATCGAGATACGCAGTATTTT. Its translation is CASSQGTSGNRDTQYF. Filled out from reference TRBV7-3 and TRBJ2-3, the complete variable domain reads GAGVSQTPSNKVTEKGKYVELRCDPISGHTALYWYRQSLGQGPEFLIYFQGTGAADDSGLPNDRFFAVRPEGSVSTLKIQRTERGDSAVYLCASSQGTSGNRDTQYFGPGTRLTVL.

The chain couples TRBV7-2 to TRBJ2-2; no clear D gene. Germline CDR1 SGHTA, CDR2 FQGNSA. The CDR3 extends over 14 amino acids. Trimming removed 0 bases from V and 5 bases from J, with 7 bases in between. The CDR3 bases are TGTGCCAGCAGCTTAGCAGGGCCTACCGGGGAGCTGTTTTTT. Amino acid sequence: CASSLAGPTGELFF.

This clone has just a few counts. V usage is TRBV5-4 and J usage is TRBJ2-1; no definite D call. Germline V lookup: CDR1 SGHNT, CDR2 YYREEE (reference sequence). Trimming took off 2 bases at V and 3 bases at J, with 6 bases between the two ends. This CDR3 has 13 amino acids. The CDR3 is CASSLPVYNEQFF. The CDR3, as DNA: TGTGCCAGCAGCTTACCCGTCTACAATGAGCAGTTCTTC.

This chain uses TRBV5-1 with TRBJ2-3; no reliable D call. Germline V lookup: CDR1 SGHRS, CDR2 YFSETQ. V was shortened by 0 bases and J by 6 bases, with 5 bases between the two germline ends. The CDR3 sequence is 12 residues long. CDR3 protein: CASSLVPDTQYF. As DNA, the CDR3 is TGCGCCAGCAGCTTGGTACCGGATACGCAGTATTTT.

This rearrangement joins TRBV6-6 to TRBJ1-5; D gene unclear. CDR1 MNHNY and CDR2 SVGAGI come from the germline V gene (reference sequence). V dropped 5 bases and J dropped 0 bases, with 8 bases sitting between them. CDR3 size: 14 residues. CDR3 in DNA: TGTGCCAGCAGTCCGGTAAATAGCAATCAGCCCCAGCATTTT. Protein product: CASSPVNSNQPQHF.

This chain connects TRBV4-1 to TRBJ1-4; 9 bases line up with TRBD1. The V and J ends lost 5 bases and 7 bases, in that order; junction bases with no gene match: 8. The CDR3 is made up of 15 amino acids. Germline loops: CDR1 MGHRA, CDR2 YSYEKL. CDR3 coding DNA: TGCGCCAGCAGCTTCATGGACAGGGGAGGTGAAAAACTGTTTTTT. Translating it yields CASSFMDRGGEKLFF.

The genes are TRBV7-2 and TRBJ2-7; D gene unclear. Germline CDR1 reads SGHTA; CDR2 reads FQGNSA. With 1 base removed from V and 2 bases from J, the gap between germline ends came to 12 bases. The CDR3 has 15 residues. CDR3 in amino acids: CASSLESQWAYEQYF. The CDR3 DNA follows: TGTGCCAGCAGCTTAGAATCCCAGTGGGCCTACGAGCAGTACTTC. The full variable domain, its missing parts supplied by reference TRBV7-2 and TRBJ2-7, is GAGVSQSPSNKVTEKGKDVELRCDPISGHTALYWYRQSLGQGLEFLIYFQGNSAPDKSGLPSDRFSAERTGGSVSTLTIQRTQQEDSAVYLCASSLESQWAYEQYFGPGTRLTVT.

The rearrangement links TRBV4-1 to TRBJ2-5; unclear D gene. V was cut by 5 bases and J by 1 base, with 17 bases left in between. This CDR3 has 16 amino acids. CDR1 and CDR2 from the germline V gene are MGHRA and YSYEKL. Written as DNA, the CDR3 is TGCGCCAGCAGCTACCAAGTGAATCCTGGCCAAGAGACCCAGTACTTC. Amino acids: CASSYQVNPGQETQYF.

The chain joins TRBV5-5 to TRBJ2-1, with D maybe TRBD2 (5 bases). Deletions cut 0 bases from V and 3 bases from J, with 13 bases between. The length of the CDR3 is 16 residues. The germline CDR1 and CDR2 sequences are SGHKS and YYEKEE (reference sequence). This CDR3 reads CASSLGRSGIYNEQFF. Here the CDR3 DNA reads TGTGCCAGCAGCTTGGGTAGGAGCGGAATCTACAATGAGCAGTTCTTC.

The V gene is TRBV27, the J gene TRBJ2-7; TRBD2 is a possible D gene (6 bases). The CDR3 runs to 17 residues. Germline CDR1 MNHEY, CDR2 SMNVEV (reference sequence). Trimming cost V 0 bases and J 0 bases, with 15 bases left between them. CDR3 nucleotide sequence: TGTGCCAGCAGTTTATCTGTGACTAGTTTTTTCTCCTACGAGCAGTACTTC. This translates into CASSLSVTSFFSYEQYF.

The rearrangement joins TRBV14 to TRBJ2-7; no reliable D call. The CDR3 runs to 15 residues. Looked up from germline, CDR1 is SGHDN and CDR2 is FVKESK. V lost 4 bases and J 0 bases, leaving 13 bases between the germline ends. The CDR3 protein is CASSPRGSSSYEQYF. The CDR3 coding sequence is TGTGCCAGCAGCCCTCGTGGTTCGAGCTCCTACGAGCAGTACTTC.

This clone was recorded a few times. The V gene is TRBV5-1, the J gene TRBJ2-3; D remains ambiguous. With 5 bases removed from V and 0 bases from J, the gap between germline ends came to 13 bases. The CDR3 is 15 residues long. Germline CDR1 SGHRS, CDR2 YFSETQ. CDR3 loop: CASSSLSTSTDTQYF. The CDR3, as DNA: TGCGCCAGCAGTTCCCTATCCACTAGCACAGATACGCAGTATTTT.

This clone was recorded a few times. The chain joins TRBV5-1 to TRBJ2-3, with TRBD2 matching 14 bases. Germline trimming cut 0 bases from V and 5 bases from J; bases unmatched to any gene: 5. Germline-derived CDR1 and CDR2 are SGHRS and YFSETQ. CDR3 length equals 17 residues. In DNA form, the CDR3 reads TGCGCCAGCAGCTTGGGACTAGCGGGAGGGCCGGGAGATACGCAGTATTTT. As protein: CASSLGLAGGPGDTQYF.

DNA for the CDR3: TGTGCCAGCAGCTTAGGCCAGGACAGGTATTACGGGAAGGAGCTGTTTTTT. Its protein product is CASSLGQDRYYGKELFF. The gene calls are TRBV11-3 and TRBJ2-2, with 7 bases lining up with TRBD1. Per germline, CDR1 SGHNT and CDR2 YENEEA. V was pared by 1 base and J by 10 bases, with 15 bases of the junction left unmatched. The length of the CDR3 is 17 residues.

The DNA of the CDR3 is TGTGCCAGCAGCCAAGAATTCTCGGGAGGGGGCCAAGAGACCCAGTACTTC. This sequence encodes CASSQEFSGGGQETQYF. V is TRBV4-2 and J is TRBJ2-5; 8 nucleotides agree with TRBD2. Germline V gene sequence: CDR1 LGHNA, CDR2 YNFKEQ. V lost 0 bases to trimming and J lost 1 base; unmatched junction nucleotides: 7. The CDR3 consists of 17 residues.

The rearrangement joins TRBV28 to TRBJ2-3; a weak D match, TRBD1 (6 bases). The CDR3 totals 15 residues. Trimming pared 8 bases from V and 2 bases from J, leaving 17 bases between. Germline CDR1 and CDR2: MDHEN and SYDVKM. The CDR3 loop reads CASVGMGHNTDTQYF. DNA of the CDR3: TGTGCCAGCGTTGGGATGGGACATAACACAGATACGCAGTATTTT.

V and J are TRBV19 and TRBJ2-1; D call uncertain. Trimming took off 6 bases at V and 1 base at J, with 7 bases between the two ends. The CDR3 sequence is 13 residues long. CDR1 LNHDA and CDR2 SQIVND come from the germline V gene (reference sequence). This CDR3 is CASSQLSYNEQFF. As DNA, the CDR3 is TGTGCCAGTAGCCAACTGTCCTACAATGAGCAGTTCTTC.

The chain combines TRBV4-1 with TRBJ2-3; 8 bases map to TRBD2. CDR3 length equals 16 residues. V was pared by 4 bases and J by 2 bases, with 8 bases of the junction left unmatched. The V gene's germline CDR1 is MGHRA and CDR2 YSYEKL. This CDR3 reads CASSLIPGLDTDTQYF. In DNA, the CDR3 is TGCGCCAGCAGCCTAATACCGGGACTAGACACAGATACGCAGTATTTT.

This clone was detected only a few times. This chain links TRBV19 with TRBJ1-4, with no clear D. Germline CDR1 and CDR2: LNHDA and SQIVND (reference sequence). Trimming took 3 bases from V and 8 from J, leaving 7 bases between them. The CDR3 consists of 12 residues. DNA of the CDR3: TGTGCCAGTAGTATGTCCCGGGAAAAACTGTTTTTT. Translated: CASSMSREKLFF.

V usage is TRBV19 and J usage is TRBJ1-1, with 8 positions matching TRBD1. V gave up 8 bases and J gave up 4 bases; unmatched junction bases: 6. Germline-derived CDR1 and CDR2 are LNHDA and SQIVND (reference sequence). This CDR3 is built from 13 residues. The CDR3 here is CASHTGGSTEAFF. The CDR3 DNA reads TGTGCCAGTCACACAGGGGGGAGCACTGAAGCTTTCTTT.

This chain links TRBV7-3 with TRBJ2-1; 9 nucleotides line up with TRBD2. Looked up from germline, CDR1 is SGHTA and CDR2 is FQGTGA. V lost 2 bases to trimming and J lost 0 bases; unmatched junction nucleotides: 8. CDR3 length: 18 residues. As DNA, the CDR3 is TGTGCCAGCAGCTTATCGCCTTCACTAGCGGGCTCCTACAATGAGCAGTTCTTC. Its translation is CASSLSPSLAGSYNEQFF.

The gene calls are TRBV19 and TRBJ1-1; D gene uncertain. Germline V gene lookup returns CDR1 LNHDA and CDR2 SQIVND (reference sequence). With 3 bases removed from V and 4 bases from J, the gap between germline ends came to 9 bases. The CDR3 has 13 residues. The chain's CDR3 is CASSMRQSTEAFF. CDR3 in DNA: TGTGCCAGTAGTATGCGCCAGAGCACTGAAGCTTTCTTT.

The V call is TRBV10-3, the J call TRBJ2-7; D ambiguous. The CDR3 extends over 11 amino acids. With 8 bases removed from V and 7 bases from J, the gap between germline ends came to 12 bases. The V gene's germline CDR1 is ENHRY and CDR2 SYGVKD. The CDR3 sequence is CAIGSREEQYF. CDR3 nucleotides: TGTGCCATCGGATCTCGTGAGGAGCAGTACTTC.

In its sample, this clone was seen a few times. The chain has TRBV9 and TRBJ2-7; 13 nucleotides line up with TRBD2. This CDR3 has 18 amino acids. CDR1 and CDR2 from the germline V gene are SGDLS and YYNGEE. J was trimmed by 1 base and V by 3 bases; bases with no gene match: 10. This chain's CDR3 is CASSAGLAGVSGSYEQYF. The CDR3 region has the DNA TGTGCCAGCAGCGCCGGACTAGCGGGAGTATCGGGATCCTACGAGCAGTACTTC.

The chain combines TRBV6-1 with TRBJ1-2, with D perhaps matching TRBD1 (5 bases). The ends were cut back, 7 bases at V and 0 bases at J, with 9 bases in the middle. Per the germline V gene, CDR1 is MNHNS and CDR2 is SASEGT. This CDR3 is built from 13 residues. CDR3 sequence (DNA): TGTGCCAGCACTACGACAGCTAACTATGGCTACACCTTC. This encodes CASTTTANYGYTF.